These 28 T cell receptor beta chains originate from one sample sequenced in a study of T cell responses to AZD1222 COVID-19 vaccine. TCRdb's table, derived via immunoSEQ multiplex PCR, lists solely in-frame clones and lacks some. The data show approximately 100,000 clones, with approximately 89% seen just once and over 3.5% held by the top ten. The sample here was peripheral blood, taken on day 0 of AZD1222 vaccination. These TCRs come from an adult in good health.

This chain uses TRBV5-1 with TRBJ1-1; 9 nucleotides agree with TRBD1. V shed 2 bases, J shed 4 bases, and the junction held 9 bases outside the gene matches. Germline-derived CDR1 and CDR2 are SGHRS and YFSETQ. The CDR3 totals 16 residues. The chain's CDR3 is CASSLSSETGGTEAFF. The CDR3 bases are TGCGCCAGCAGCTTAAGCTCCGAGACAGGGGGCACTGAAGCTTTCTTT.

CDR3 amino acids: CASSPRTGETYEQYF. The CDR3 region has the DNA TGTGCCAGCAGCCCCCGGACAGGGGAGACTTACGAGCAGTACTTC. This sequence joins TRBV9 and TRBJ2-7, with 9 bases identical to TRBD1. V lost 4 bases to trimming and J lost 4 bases; unmatched junction nucleotides: 9. The CDR3 covers 15 residues. From germline, CDR1 is SGDLS and CDR2 YYNGEE.

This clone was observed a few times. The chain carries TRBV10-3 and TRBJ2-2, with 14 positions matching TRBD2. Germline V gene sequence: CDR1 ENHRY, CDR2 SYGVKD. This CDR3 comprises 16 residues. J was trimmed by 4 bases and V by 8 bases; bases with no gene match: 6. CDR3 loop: CAIQGLAGAVTGELFF. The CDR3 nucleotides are TGTGCCATCCAGGGACTAGCGGGGGCGGTCACCGGGGAGCTGTTTTTT.

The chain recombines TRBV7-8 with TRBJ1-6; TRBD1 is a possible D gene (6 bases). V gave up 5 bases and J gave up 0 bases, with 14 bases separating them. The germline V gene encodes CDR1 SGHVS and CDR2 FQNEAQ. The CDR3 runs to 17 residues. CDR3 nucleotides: TGTGCCAGCAGCCCTACAGGGCAAAGCTCCTATAATTCACCCCTCCACTTT. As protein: CASSPTGQSSYNSPLHF.

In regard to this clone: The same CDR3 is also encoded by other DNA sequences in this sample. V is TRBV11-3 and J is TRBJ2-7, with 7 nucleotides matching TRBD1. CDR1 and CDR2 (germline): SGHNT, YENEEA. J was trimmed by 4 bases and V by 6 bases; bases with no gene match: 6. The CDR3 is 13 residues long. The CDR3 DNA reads TGTGCCAGCAGTAAAGGGACAGATTACGAGCAGTACTTC. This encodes CASSKGTDYEQYF. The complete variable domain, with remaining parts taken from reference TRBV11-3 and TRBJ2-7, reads EAGVVQSPRYKIIEKKQPVAFWCNPISGHNTLYWYLQNLGQGPELLIRYENEEAVDDSQLPKDRFSAERLKGVDSTLKIQPAELGDSAVYLCASSKGTDYEQYFGPGTRLTVT.

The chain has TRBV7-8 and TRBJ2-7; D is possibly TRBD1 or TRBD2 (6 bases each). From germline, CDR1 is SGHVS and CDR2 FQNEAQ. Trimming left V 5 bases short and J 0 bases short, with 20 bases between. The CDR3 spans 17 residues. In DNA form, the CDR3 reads TGTGCCAGCAGCCCCATGGGGGGCAGGGTCCGCTCCTACGAGCAGTACTTC. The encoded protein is CASSPMGGRVRSYEQYF.

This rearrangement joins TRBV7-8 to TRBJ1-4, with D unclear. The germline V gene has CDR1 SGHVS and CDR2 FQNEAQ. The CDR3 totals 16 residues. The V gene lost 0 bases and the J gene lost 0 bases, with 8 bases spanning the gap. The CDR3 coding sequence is TGTGCCAGCAGCTTAGCGATAGTAGCAACTAATGAAAAACTGTTTTTT. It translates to CASSLAIVATNEKLFF.

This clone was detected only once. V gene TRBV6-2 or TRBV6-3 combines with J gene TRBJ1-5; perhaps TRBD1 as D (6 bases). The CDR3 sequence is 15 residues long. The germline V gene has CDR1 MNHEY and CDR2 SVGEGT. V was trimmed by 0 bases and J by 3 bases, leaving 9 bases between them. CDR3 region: CASSYSWGPNQPQHF. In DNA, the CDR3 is TGTGCCAGCAGTTACTCGTGGGGGCCCAATCAGCCCCAGCATTTT.

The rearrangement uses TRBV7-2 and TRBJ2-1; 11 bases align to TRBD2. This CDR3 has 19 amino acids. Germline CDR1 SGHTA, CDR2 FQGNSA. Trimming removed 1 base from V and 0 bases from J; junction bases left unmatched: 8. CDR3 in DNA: TGTGCCAGCAGCTTAGATCGGCTAGCGGGGGGTAGCTCCTACAATGAGCAGTTCTTC. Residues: CASSLDRLAGGSSYNEQFF.

The CDR3 region has the DNA TGTGCCAGTAGTATTCAAGGCAGAGACAATGAGCAGTTCTTC. Amino acids: CASSIQGRDNEQFF. The V gene is TRBV19, the J gene TRBJ2-1; D uncertain. The germline V and J ends were trimmed by 3 bases and 5 bases, with 11 bases remaining between them. Germline V gives CDR1 LNHDA, CDR2 SQIVND (reference sequence). The CDR3 has 14 residues. Combining the CDR3 with reference TRBV19 and TRBJ2-1 gives the whole variable domain DGGITQSPKYLFRKEGQNVTLSCEQNLNHDAMYWYRQDPGQGLRLIYYSQIVNDFQKGDIAEGYSVSREKKESFPLTVTSAQKNPTAFYLCASSIQGRDNEQFFGPGTRLTVL.

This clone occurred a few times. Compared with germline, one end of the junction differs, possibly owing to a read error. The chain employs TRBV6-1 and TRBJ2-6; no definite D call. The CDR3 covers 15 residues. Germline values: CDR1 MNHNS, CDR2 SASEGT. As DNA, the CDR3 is TGTGCCAGCAGAGAAGTAGGGTCTGGGGCCAACGTCCTGACTTTC. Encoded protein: CASREVGSGANVLTF.

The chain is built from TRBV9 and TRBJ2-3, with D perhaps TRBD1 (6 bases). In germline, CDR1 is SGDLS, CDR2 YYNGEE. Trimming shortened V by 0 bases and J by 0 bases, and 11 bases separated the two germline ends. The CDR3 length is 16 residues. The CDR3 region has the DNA TGTGCCAGCAGCGTAGGGGACACTGGTAGCACAGATACGCAGTATTTT. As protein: CASSVGDTGSTDTQYF. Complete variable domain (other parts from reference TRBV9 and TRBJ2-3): DSGVTQTPKHLITATGQRVTLRCSPRSGDLSVYWYQQSLDQGLQFLIQYYNGEERAKGNILERFSAQQFPDLHSELNLSSLELGDSALYFCASSVGDTGSTDTQYFGPGTRLTVL.

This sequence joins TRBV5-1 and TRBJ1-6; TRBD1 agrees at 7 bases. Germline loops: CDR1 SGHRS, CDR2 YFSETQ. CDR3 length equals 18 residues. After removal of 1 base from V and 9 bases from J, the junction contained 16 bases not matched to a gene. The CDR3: CASSLQPGQRQMTSPLHF. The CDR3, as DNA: TGCGCCAGCAGCTTGCAACCGGGACAGCGCCAGATGACTTCACCCCTCCACTTT.

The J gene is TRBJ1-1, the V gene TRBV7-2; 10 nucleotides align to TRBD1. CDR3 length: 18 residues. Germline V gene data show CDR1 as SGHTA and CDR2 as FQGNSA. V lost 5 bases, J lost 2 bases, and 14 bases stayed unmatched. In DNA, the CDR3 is TGTGCCAGCAGCCACTTAATGGGACAGGGGATGGGAAACACTGAAGCTTTCTTT. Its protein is CASSHLMGQGMGNTEAFF.

Here the CDR3 DNA reads TGTGCCACCAGTGATTTGTATAGCAGCACAGATACGCAGTATTTT. Translated: CATSDLYSSTDTQYF. The J gene is TRBJ2-3, the V gene TRBV24-1, with D unclear. The CDR3 loop spans 15 amino acids. Per the germline V gene, CDR1 is KGHDR and CDR2 is SFDVKD. V was cut by 0 bases and J by 0 bases, with 6 bases left in between.

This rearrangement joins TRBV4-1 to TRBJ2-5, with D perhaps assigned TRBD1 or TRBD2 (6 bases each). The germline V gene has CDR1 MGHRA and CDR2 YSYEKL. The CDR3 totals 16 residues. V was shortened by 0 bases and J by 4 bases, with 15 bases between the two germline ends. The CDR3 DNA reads TGCGCCAGCAGCCAAGATTTGGGGGGCCGTGGAGAGACCCAGTACTTC. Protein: CASSQDLGGRGETQYF.

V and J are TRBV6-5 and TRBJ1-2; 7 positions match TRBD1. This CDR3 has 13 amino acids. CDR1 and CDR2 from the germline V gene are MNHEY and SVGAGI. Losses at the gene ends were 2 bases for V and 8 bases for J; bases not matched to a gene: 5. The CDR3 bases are TGTGCCAGCAGTTACCTCCAGGGGGAAGGCTACACCTTC. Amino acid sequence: CASSYLQGEGYTF.

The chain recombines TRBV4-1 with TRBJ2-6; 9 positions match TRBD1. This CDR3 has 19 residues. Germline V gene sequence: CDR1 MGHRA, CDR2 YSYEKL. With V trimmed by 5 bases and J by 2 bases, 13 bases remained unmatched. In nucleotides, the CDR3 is TGCGCCAGCAGCACACCGGGGGACAGGGTGGTCCCTGGGGCCAACGTCCTGACTTTC. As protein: CASSTPGDRVVPGANVLTF.

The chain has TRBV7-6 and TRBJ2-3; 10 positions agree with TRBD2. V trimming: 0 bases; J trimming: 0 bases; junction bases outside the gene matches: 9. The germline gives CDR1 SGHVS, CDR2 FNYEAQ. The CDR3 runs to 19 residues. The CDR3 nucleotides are TGTGCCAGCAGCTTAGCCCTAGCGGGGGCTTTTTCTAGCACAGATACGCAGTATTTT. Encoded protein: CASSLALAGAFSSTDTQYF.

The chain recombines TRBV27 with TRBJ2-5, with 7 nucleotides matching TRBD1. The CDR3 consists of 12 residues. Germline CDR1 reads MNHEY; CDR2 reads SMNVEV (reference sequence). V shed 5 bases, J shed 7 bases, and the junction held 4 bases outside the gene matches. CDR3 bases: TGTGCCAGCAGTACGGACAGGATGACCCAGTACTTC. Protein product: CASSTDRMTQYF.

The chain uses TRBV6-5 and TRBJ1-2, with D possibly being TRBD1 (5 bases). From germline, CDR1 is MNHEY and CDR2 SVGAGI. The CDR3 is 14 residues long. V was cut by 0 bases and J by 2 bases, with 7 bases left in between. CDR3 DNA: TGTGCCAGCAGTTACTCGAAGGGGAACTATGGCTACACCTTC. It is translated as CASSYSKGNYGYTF.

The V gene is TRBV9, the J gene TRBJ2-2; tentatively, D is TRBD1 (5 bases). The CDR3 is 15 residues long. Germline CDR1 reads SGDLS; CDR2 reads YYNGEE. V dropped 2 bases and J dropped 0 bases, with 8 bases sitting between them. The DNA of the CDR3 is TGTGCCAGCAGCGTCGCAGGGCCGAACACCGGGGAGCTGTTTTTT. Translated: CASSVAGPNTGELFF. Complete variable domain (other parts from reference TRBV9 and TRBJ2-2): DSGVTQTPKHLITATGQRVTLRCSPRSGDLSVYWYQQSLDQGLQFLIQYYNGEERAKGNILERFSAQQFPDLHSELNLSSLELGDSALYFCASSVAGPNTGELFFGEGSRLTVL.

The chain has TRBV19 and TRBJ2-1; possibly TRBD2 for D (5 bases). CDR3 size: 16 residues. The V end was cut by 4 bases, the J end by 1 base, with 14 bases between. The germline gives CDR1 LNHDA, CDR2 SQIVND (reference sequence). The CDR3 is CASSTDGGSSYNEQFF. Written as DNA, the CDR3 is TGTGCCAGTAGTACCGATGGCGGGTCTTCCTACAATGAGCAGTTCTTC.

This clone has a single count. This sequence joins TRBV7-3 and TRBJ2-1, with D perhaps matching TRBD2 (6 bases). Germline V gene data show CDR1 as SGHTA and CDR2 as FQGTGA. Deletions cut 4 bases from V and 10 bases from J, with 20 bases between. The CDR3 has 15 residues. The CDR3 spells CASSYNPGEWEEQFF. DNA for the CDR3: TGTGCCAGCAGCTACAACCCGGGGGAATGGGAAGAGCAGTTCTTC.

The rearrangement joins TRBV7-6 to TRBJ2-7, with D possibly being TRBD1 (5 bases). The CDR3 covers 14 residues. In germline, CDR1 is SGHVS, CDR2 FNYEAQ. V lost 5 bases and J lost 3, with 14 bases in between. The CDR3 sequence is CASSMSTGLYEQYF. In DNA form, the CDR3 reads TGTGCCAGCAGCATGTCTACAGGTCTCTACGAGCAGTACTTC.

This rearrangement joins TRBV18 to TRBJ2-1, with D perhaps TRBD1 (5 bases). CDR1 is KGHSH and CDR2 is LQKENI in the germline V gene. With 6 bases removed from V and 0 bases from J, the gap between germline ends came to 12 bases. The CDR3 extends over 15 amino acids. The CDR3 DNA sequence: TGTGCCAGCTCTCCAATTGACAGCTCCTACAATGAGCAGTTCTTC. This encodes CASSPIDSSYNEQFF.

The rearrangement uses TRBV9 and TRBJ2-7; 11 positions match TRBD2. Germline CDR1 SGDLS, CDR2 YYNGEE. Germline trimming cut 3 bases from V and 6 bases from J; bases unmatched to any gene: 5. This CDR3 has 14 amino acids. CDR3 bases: TGTGCCAGCAGCGATACTAGCGGGGGAATCGAGCAGTACTTC. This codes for CASSDTSGGIEQYF.

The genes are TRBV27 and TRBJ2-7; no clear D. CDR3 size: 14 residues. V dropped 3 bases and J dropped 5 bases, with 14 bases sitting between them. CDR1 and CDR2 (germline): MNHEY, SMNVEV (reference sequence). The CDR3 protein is CASSFDPRGDEQYF. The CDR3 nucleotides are TGTGCCAGCAGTTTTGATCCACGAGGAGACGAGCAGTACTTC.